This T cell receptor (beta chain) emerged from a study of human versus mouse CDR3 diversity and MHC coevolution. Whole-study findings and limits: On average, humans showed more CDR3 deletions and insertions than mice. iCHAO1 estimated the human TCR beta repertoire at 1.5 million to 2 million clonotypes.

Naive CD4 T cells, CD45RO-negative and CD62L-positive, were flow-sorted from PBMCs. CDR1 SGDLS and CDR2 YYNGEE come from the germline V gene. Losses at the gene ends were 5 bases for V and 3 bases for J; bases not matched to a gene: 10. The CDR3 length is 16 residues. Clones were sequenced by immunoSEQ multiplex PCR, and TCRdb holds only the in-frame ones, with some missing. The profile covers some 80,000 clones, with 85% to 95% appearing a single time and roughly 0.16% taken by the ten largest. Concerning this clone: Its antigen is undetermined.

Sequenced sample: naive CD4+ T cells from blood. Specified subset: CD45RO-negative CD62L-positive naive CD4 T cells. This receptor was taken from a person aged 25 to 69 in good health. The chain has TRBV9 and TRBJ2-2; 7 bases map to TRBD1. The CDR3 DNA follows: TGTGCCAGCAGTACCAAACGACAGGGAGACACCGGGGAGCTGTTTTTT. This sequence encodes CASSTKRQGDTGELFF.